A single sample is the source of the 16 T cell receptor beta chains below, sequenced in a study of regulatory T cells in long-lasting Graves disease. This sample's time point: persistent/refractory GD, antithyroid drugs over 5 years with positive TRAb. Extracted PBMC RNA gave rise to the TCR library. Both iRepertoire HTBI primers and Arm-PCR of CDR3 regions were used to build the TCR beta libraries. Using its own MiXCR run on the multiplex PCR reads, TCRdb lists one record per CDR3 protein. Here the sample spans approximately 470,000 distinct CDR3 sequences, 20% to 25% being singletons. The sample here was peripheral blood mononuclear cells (PBMCs), taken when the disease was refractory, from a patient treated with antithyroid drugs. These receptors all stem from a female donor with Graves disease.

There are many counts of this clonotype. V and J are TRBV2 and TRBJ2-7; D remains unclear. The germline V gene has CDR1 SNHLY and CDR2 FYNNEI. V shed 8 bases and J shed 0 bases, with 11 bases lying between them. The CDR3 is 13 residues long. CDR3 bases: TGTGCCAGCTGCAGCCTGAGCTCCTACGAGCAGTACTTC. Protein: CASCSLSSYEQYF.

Regarding this clonotype: A read error may explain this, as a much larger clone is one base away. This chain uses TRBV27 with TRBJ2-7; weak D call: TRBD1 (6 bases). The CDR3 is 14 residues long. Germline V gives CDR1 MNHEY, CDR2 SMNVEV (reference sequence). The DNA for the CDR3 is TGTGCCAGCACTCCCGGGACACGACCCTACGAGCGGTACTTC. Its protein product is CASTPGTRPYERYF.

The CDR3 sequence: CSASQGNTEAFF. The CDR3 coding sequence is TGCAGTGCTAGTCAGGGGAACACTGAAGCTTTCTTT. The rearrangement joins TRBV20-1 to TRBJ1-1, with a weak D call TRBD1 (5 bases). The CDR3 spans 12 residues. Germline V gene lookup returns CDR1 DFQATT and CDR2 SNEGSKA (reference sequence). Trimming cost V 3 bases and J 1 base, with 6 bases left between them.

The J gene is TRBJ2-3, the V gene TRBV20-1; D unclear. Germline CDR1 is DFQATT and CDR2 is SNEGSKA (reference sequence). Trimming removed 2 bases from V and 1 base from J, with 13 bases in between. The CDR3 runs 15 residues. CDR3: CSARHLGGGTDTQYF. CDR3 bases: TGCAGTGCTAGACACCTAGGTGGCGGCACAGATACGCAGTATTTT.

A few counts support this clonotype. The genes are TRBV7-9 and TRBJ2-7; unclear D gene. Deletions cut 6 bases from V and 4 bases from J, with 13 bases between. Germline CDR1 reads SEHNR; CDR2 reads FQNEAQ (reference sequence). The length of the CDR3 is 13 residues. The DNA for the CDR3 is TGTGCCAGCAGGCCTAAGACGGGTTACGAGCAGTACTTC. Protein: CASRPKTGYEQYF.

This clonotype was seen at least ten times. The genes are TRBV28 and TRBJ2-4; D call uncertain. With 6 bases removed from V and 5 bases from J, the gap between germline ends came to 8 bases. CDR3 length: 12 residues. Germline lookup yields CDR1 MDHEN and CDR2 SYDVKM. The CDR3 is CASRAAQNIQYF. Written as DNA, the CDR3 is TGTGCCAGCAGGGCGGCTCAAAACATTCAGTACTTC.

This clonotype was counted at least ten times. The rearrangement joins TRBV11-1 to TRBJ1-1; D remains unclear. The ends were cut back, 4 bases at V and 5 bases at J, with 11 bases in the middle. Germline values: CDR1 SGHAT, CDR2 FQDESV (reference sequence). The CDR3 runs to 13 residues. CDR3 bases: TGTGCCAGCAGCTACGGACGATTGACTGAAGCTTTCTTT. Amino acid sequence: CASSYGRLTEAFF.

The V and J genes are TRBV5-6 and TRBJ2-2; D uncertain. CDR1 and CDR2 from the germline V gene are SGHDT and YYEEEE. Between the trimmed V and J ends, which lost 4 bases and 5 bases, there was a span of 12 bases. The CDR3 spans 14 residues. CDR3 region: CASSLFLGTGELFF. The CDR3 DNA is TGTGCCAGCAGCCTTTTTTTGGGAACCGGGGAGCTGTTTTTT.

This clonotype showed up many times. The chain has TRBV20-1 and TRBJ2-5; D not certain. The CDR3 totals 11 residues. V was shortened by 3 bases and J by 5 bases, with 7 bases between the two germline ends. Germline V gene lookup returns CDR1 DFQATT and CDR2 SNEGSKA (reference sequence). CDR3 sequence: CSARRTETQYF. DNA of the CDR3: TGCAGTGCTAGGAGAACGGAGACCCAGTACTTC.

The V call is TRBV6-2 or TRBV6-3, the J call TRBJ1-5, with D uncertain. V gave up 5 bases and J gave up 5 bases, with 7 bases separating them. CDR1 is MNHEY and CDR2 is SVGEGT in the germline V gene. The CDR3 has 12 amino acids. The CDR3 sequence: CASSETYQPQHF. CDR3 DNA: TGTGCCAGCAGTGAGACCTATCAGCCCCAGCATTTT.

This clonotype was picked up many times. This sequence joins TRBV20-1 and TRBJ1-2; D gene uncertain. Germline loops: CDR1 DFQATT, CDR2 SNEGSKA (reference sequence). V gave up 3 bases and J gave up 0 bases, with 11 bases separating them. The CDR3 consists of 14 residues. CDR3 region: CSASEGVANYGYTF. The CDR3 region has the DNA TGCAGTGCTAGTGAGGGCGTCGCTAACTATGGCTACACCTTC.

The sample holds one count of this clonotype. This chain connects TRBV25-1 to TRBJ2-1, with D possibly being TRBD1 (5 bases). The V and J ends lost 4 bases and 3 bases respectively, with 16 bases between them. CDR1 is MGHDK, CDR2 SYGVNS, per germline. The CDR3 runs 16 residues. In DNA form, the CDR3 reads TGTGCCAGCAGTGGCTCAAGGTGGGGCGACTACAATGAGCAGTTCTTC. This translates into CASSGSRWGDYNEQFF.

Only a few counts were recorded for this clonotype. The chain is built from TRBV10-3 and TRBJ2-7; D may be TRBD2 (5 bases). Looked up from germline, CDR1 is ENHRY and CDR2 is SYGVKD. CDR3 size: 13 residues. V was cut by 3 bases and J by 7 bases, with 13 bases left in between. CDR3 protein: CAISDGSSGEQYF. CDR3 in DNA: TGTGCCATCAGTGATGGGTCCTCGGGAGAGCAGTACTTC.

This clonotype was detected only a few times. V and J are TRBV30 and TRBJ2-5; 16 bases align to TRBD2. Per germline, CDR1 GTSNPN and CDR2 SVGIG (reference sequence). The CDR3 runs to 19 residues. V was clipped by 7 bases and J by 4 bases; unmatched bases: 18. The CDR3 protein is CAYSLGLAGGTARGETQYF. In nucleotides, the CDR3 is TGTGCCTACTCACTGGGACTAGCGGGAGGGACGGCCCGTGGAGAGACCCAGTACTTC.

This clonotype occurred once. V is TRBV6-5 and J is TRBJ1-1; no clear D. Germline CDR1 reads MNHEY; CDR2 reads SVGAGI. This CDR3 is 13 amino acids long. The V end lost 4 bases, the J end lost 2 bases, and 8 bases lay between the germline ends. CDR3 nucleotide sequence: TGTGCCAGCAGTTGCTCGACCAACACTGAAGCTTTCTTT. Its translation is CASSCSTNTEAFF.

V and J are TRBV11-2 and TRBJ2-2; 7 nucleotides line up with TRBD2. V shed 5 bases and J 9 bases; nucleotides not matched to a gene: 12. Germline V gene data show CDR1 as SGHAT and CDR2 as FQNNGV. The CDR3 has 15 residues. The chain's CDR3 is CASSPKVSGTRELFF. The CDR3 DNA reads TGTGCCAGCAGCCCTAAAGTGAGCGGGACGCGGGAGCTGTTTTTT.